The text below deals with one T cell receptor beta chain. Its antigen is not identified. This sample is part of a study of cytomegalovirus exposure and HLA in healthy donors. General observations from the study: Rare TCR sequences dominated, though some public TCRs recurred in many donors. Of the V segments, some could not be distinguished, including TRBV6-2 and TRBV6-3, and were excluded.

PCR involved 60 Vbeta and 13 Jbeta primers. Profiling relied on immunoSEQ multiplex PCR, and the TCRdb table lists in-frame clones only, not all of them. Of about 270,000 clones in the sample, about 75% were seen once. Germline CDR1 reads SGHDT; CDR2 reads YYEEEE. The V end lost 4 bases, the J end lost 6 bases, and 17 bases lay between the germline ends. The CDR3 has 14 residues. The chain combines TRBV5-6 with TRBJ2-7; tentatively, D is TRBD1 (6 bases). What was sequenced was PBMCs. The receptor was derived from a female donor in good health and CMV-seronegative. The CDR3 spells CASSPKQGRREQYF. The CDR3 region has the DNA TGTGCCAGCAGCCCAAAACAGGGTCGGCGCGAGCAGTACTTC.